A selection of T cell receptor beta chains follows, all from one sample in a study of cytomegalovirus exposure and HLA in healthy donors. Some clones are missing from TCRdb's copy, which holds only in-frame ones; the method was immunoSEQ multiplex PCR. The data show 130,000 to 150,000 clones, with around 72% seen just once and 1.3% held by the top ten. The sample taken for sequencing was PBMCs. These receptors came from a woman in her thirties or forties in good health and CMV-seronegative. CDR3s include the opening cysteine and the closing phenylalanine or tryptophan. D genes are given only for firm matches. Expanded clones are given a class, and other clones once, few, many or no size at all.

- | TRBJ2-3 | - | TRBV5-1 | CASRPGTDTQYF | TGCGCCAGCAGGCCGGGGACAGATACGCAGTATTTT
TRBD1 | TRBJ1-2 | - | TRBV27 | CASSFSRDREVGYTF | TGTGCCAGCAGTTTTAGTAGGGACAGGGAGGTAGGCTACACCTTC
- | TRBJ1-1 | few | TRBV19 | CASSADTGSASAFF | TGTGCCAGTAGTGCGGACACAGGGTCCGCATCGGCTTTCTTT
- | TRBJ1-1 | once | TRBV15 | CATSRDLGQLEAFF | TGTGCCACCAGCAGAGACTTGGGGCAGCTTGAAGCTTTCTTT
- | TRBJ2-1 | - | TRBV7-8 | CATIGGTTHEQFF | TGTGCCACGATTGGGGGGACCACACACGAGCAGTTCTTC
TRBD2 | TRBJ2-3 | - | TRBV19 | CASSDAGGRTDTQYF | TGTGCCAGTAGTGACGCGGGGGGGCGCACAGATACGCAGTATTTT
TRBD1 | TRBJ2-1 | - | TRBV11-2 | CASSFLPGQGPSEQFF | TGTGCCAGCAGCTTTTTACCGGGACAGGGCCCTAGTGAGCAGTTCTTC
- | TRBJ2-3 | - | TRBV7-9 | CASSSGLAIVTQYF | TGTGCCAGCAGCTCCGGTCTAGCTATCGTTACGCAGTATTTT
- | TRBJ2-2 | - | TRBV7-9 | CATRRTDSGNTGELFF | TGTGCCACACGCAGGACGGACAGTGGGAACACCGGGGAGCTGTTTTTT
TRBD1 | TRBJ1-1 | - | TRBV6-1 | CASREGTGILNTEAFF | TGTGCCAGCAGGGAAGGGACAGGAATTTTGAACACTGAAGCTTTCTTT
TRBD1 | TRBJ1-2 | - | TRBV13 | CASSHGQGHGYTF | TGTGCCAGCAGTCACGGACAGGGTCATGGCTACACCTTC
- | TRBJ1-6 | - | TRBV28 | CASSLLKNEPLHF | TGTGCCAGCAGTTTGCTAAAGAACGAGCCCCTCCACTTT
- | TRBJ1-2 | - | TRBV7-9 | CASSLLGKEVYGEGYTF | TGTGCCAGCAGCTTATTAGGGAAGGAGGTGTATGGGGAGGGCTACACCTTC
- | TRBJ1-1 | - | TRBV7-9 | CASSLVGFTANTEAFF | TGTGCCAGCAGCTTAGTAGGTTTTACAGCTAACACTGAAGCTTTCTTT
TRBD1 | TRBJ1-3 | - | TRBV7-2 | CASSLQTGPPNTIYF | TGTGCCAGCAGCCTACAGACAGGGCCCCCAAACACCATATATTTT
- | TRBJ1-4 | - | TRBV7-9 | CASSLEHPGEKLFF | TGTGCCAGCAGCTTAGAACACCCGGGTGAAAAACTGTTTTTT
TRBD2 | TRBJ2-3 | - | TRBV19 | CASSIWASGGTDTQYF | TGTGCCAGTAGTATTTGGGCTAGCGGGGGCACAGATACGCAGTATTTT
TRBD2 | TRBJ2-1 | once | TRBV18 | CASSPPRGGLGEQFF | TGTGCCAGCTCACCACCCCGGGGGGGCCTGGGTGAGCAGTTCTTC
- | TRBJ1-1 | - | TRBV29-1 | CSVGAEGTEAFF | TGCAGCGTTGGGGCCGAGGGCACTGAAGCTTTCTTT
TRBD2 | TRBJ2-5 | - | TRBV7-9 | CASSHRTSGAETQYF | TGTGCCAGCAGCCACCGCACTAGCGGGGCGGAGACCCAGTACTTC
- | TRBJ2-4 | - | TRBV7-9 | CASSLETAQNIQYF | TGTGCCAGCAGCTTAGAGACAGCCCAAAACATTCAGTACTTC
TRBD1 | TRBJ1-1 | once | TRBV5-4 | CASTPDRGEGKDTEAFF | TGTGCCAGCACCCCGGACAGGGGAGAAGGTAAGGATACTGAAGCTTTCTTT
TRBD2 | TRBJ2-5 | - | TRBV23-1 | CASRVAGGKETQYF | TGCGCCAGCAGGGTAGCGGGGGGGAAAGAGACCCAGTACTTC
- | TRBJ2-3 | - | TRBV7-6 | CASSDPRGPDTQYF | TGTGCCAGCAGCGACCCACGAGGTCCAGATACGCAGTATTTT
TRBD2 | TRBJ2-7 | once | TRBV6-1 | CASSDIGGGLTYEQYF | TGTGCCAGCAGTGACATCGGGGGGGGCCTTACCTACGAGCAGTACTTC
- | TRBJ1-2 | few | TRBV5-1 | CASSSRAGSDSYGYTF | TGCGCCAGCAGCTCCCGGGCCGGTTCGGACAGCTATGGCTACACCTTC
TRBD2 | TRBJ2-1 | - | TRBV28 | CASSLAGGNEQFF | TGTGCCAGCAGTTTGGCGGGGGGAAATGAGCAGTTCTTC
TRBD2 | TRBJ2-1 | - | TRBV27 | CASRGLTGSEQFF | TGTGCCAGCAGGGGACTAACGGGGAGTGAGCAGTTCTTC
- | TRBJ2-7 | - | TRBV5-1 | CASSRQQGAYEQYF | TGCGCCAGCAGCCGCCAACAGGGTGCCTACGAGCAGTACTTC
TRBD1 | TRBJ2-5 | - | TRBV7-9 | CSSSLGQLETQYF | TGTTCCAGCAGCCTGGGACAGTTAGAGACCCAGTACTTC
TRBD1 | TRBJ1-4 | - | TRBV7-9 | CASSFRGRGPLNEKLFF | TGTGCCAGCAGCTTTAGGGGTAGGGGGCCCCTTAATGAAAAACTGTTTTTT
TRBD2 | TRBJ2-2 | many | TRBV11-1 | CASSSWTSRVGGELFF | TGTGCCAGCAGCTCCTGGACTAGCCGGGTCGGCGGGGAGCTGTTTTTT
TRBD1 | TRBJ1-4 | - | TRBV10-2 | CASSESRGQGVEKLFF | TGCGCCAGCAGTGAAAGTCGAGGACAGGGTGTGGAAAAACTGTTTTTT
- | TRBJ2-1 | - | TRBV7-9 | CASKGGKMNEQFF | TGTGCCAGCAAAGGGGGTAAAATGAATGAGCAGTTCTTC
- | TRBJ2-1 | - | TRBV11-2 | CASSLVIQGGSYNEQFF | TGTGCCAGCAGCTTAGTGATTCAGGGAGGCTCCTACAATGAGCAGTTCTTC
- | TRBJ1-5 | - | TRBV21-1 | CASSSPRQYSNQPQHF | TGTGCCAGCAGCAGCCCGAGGCAGTATAGCAATCAGCCCCAGCATTTT
TRBD1 | TRBJ2-7 | - | TRBV5-1 | CASSLGQGAFYEQYF | TGCGCCAGCAGCTTGGGACAGGGGGCGTTCTACGAGCAGTACTTC
- | TRBJ2-2 | - | TRBV5-1 | CASSSRGGDDTGELFF | TGCGCCAGCAGCTCACGGGGCGGGGACGACACCGGGGAGCTGTTTTTT
TRBD1 | TRBJ2-3 | - | TRBV4-2 | CASSRYTTAGGIDTQYF | TGTGCCAGCAGCCGCTATACTACGGCAGGGGGCATAGATACGCAGTATTTT
TRBD1 | TRBJ2-2 | - | TRBV19 | CASSVTGTDNTGELFF | TGTGCCAGTAGTGTCACCGGGACAGATAACACCGGGGAGCTGTTTTTT
- | TRBJ2-3 | - | TRBV10-3 | CAIAIGADTQYF | TGTGCCATCGCCATTGGAGCAGATACGCAGTATTTT
TRBD2 | TRBJ2-3 | - | TRBV6-1 | CASSPSGGAPDTQYF | TGTGCCAGCAGTCCGAGCGGGGGGGCGCCAGATACGCAGTATTTT
- | TRBJ1-1 | - | TRBV7-2 | CASSFPGCEAFF | TGTGCCAGCAGCTTCCCAGGGTGTGAAGCTTTCTTT
- | TRBJ2-4 | - | TRBV6-1 | CASSEFWGGRAGGGIQYF | TGTGCCAGCAGTGAATTCTGGGGTGGAAGGGCCGGGGGTGGCATTCAGTACTTC